The 2 T cell receptor beta chains below were found in one sample sequenced in a study of blood T cell repertoires in COVID-19. Produced via immunoSEQ multiplex PCR; TCRdb's table is partial and in-frame only. The sample lists around 300,000 clones, just under 90% occurring once. The specimen was PBMCs or T cells enriched from blood (not recorded which). These receptors were collected from a woman aged 60-70 years who had recovered from COVID-19.

V usage is TRBV5-1 and J usage is TRBJ2-1; possibly TRBD2 for D (6 bases). Deletions cut 1 base from V and 7 bases from J, with 15 bases between. The CDR3 length is 15 residues. Germline assignment: CDR1 SGHRS and CDR2 YFSETQ. CDR3 residues: CASSLYAGPRNEQFF. The CDR3 DNA follows: TGCGCCAGCAGCTTGTACGCGGGACCGAGAAATGAGCAGTTCTTC.

This chain connects TRBV2 to TRBJ1-1; the D is unclear. Between the trimmed V and J ends, which lost 6 bases and 3 bases, there was a span of 17 bases. CDR1 is SNHLY and CDR2 is FYNNEI in the germline V gene. The CDR3 runs 15 residues. CDR3 residues: CASRDIAAAHTEAFF. The CDR3 region has the DNA TGTGCCAGCAGAGACATAGCAGCGGCCCACACTGAAGCTTTCTTT. Drawing the rest from reference TRBV2 and TRBJ1-1, the complete variable domain is EPEVTQTPSHQVTQMGQEVILRCVPISNHLYFYWYRQILGQKVEFLVSFYNNEISEKSEIFDDQFSVERPDGSNFTLKIRSTKLEDSAMYFCASRDIAAAHTEAFFGQGTRLTVV.